This T cell receptor beta chain was captured by sequencing in a study of OX40 agonist ivuxolimab in advanced cancers. TCRdb keeps only in-frame clones here, not all; method: immunoSEQ multiplex PCR. The sample records 48,000 or so clones, nearly 95% being singletons. V was pared by 0 bases and J by 0 bases, with 15 bases between. The CDR3 has 17 amino acids. Germline V lookup: CDR1 SGDLS, CDR2 YYNGEE. The receptor's source is an adult with an advanced solid tumor such as melanoma, head and neck, liver or kidney cancer. The rearrangement joins TRBV9 to TRBJ1-1; possible D gene TRBD1, 6 bases. The specimen was CD4+ or CD8+ T cells sorted from blood, collected in a trial of the OX40 agonist ivuxolimab. CDR3 sequence (DNA): TGTGCCAGCAGCGTAGGAACAGGGAGAGTTATGAACACTGAAGCTTTCTTT. Amino acids: CASSVGTGRVMNTEAFF. The entire variable domain, with the rest obtained from reference TRBV9 and TRBJ1-1, is as follows: DSGVTQTPKHLITATGQRVTLRCSPRSGDLSVYWYQQSLDQGLQFLIQYYNGEERAKGNILERFSAQQFPDLHSELNLSSLELGDSALYFCASSVGTGRVMNTEAFFGQGTRLTVV.